The rows below give T cell receptor beta chains drawn from one sample of a study of response to subunit inactivated influenza vaccine. TCRdb used MiXCR to reprocess the RT-PCR reads, holding one entry per CDR3 protein. The repertoire holds about 570,000 distinct CDR3 sequences, about 11% seen once, with 9.5% to 12% in the top ten. This sample was also put to use in a study of T cells expressing NK-cell markers.

Sequencing used PBMCs from blood, obtained on the day of vaccination. These receptor sequences come from a man in his forties or fifties who received an inactivated influenza vaccine. CDR3s include the opening cysteine and the closing phenylalanine or tryptophan. Fields, in order: J gene, V gene, D gene, clone size, CDR3 protein, CDR3 DNA. A D gene is named only where the DNA matches it firmly. Size is stated for part of the rows, as once, few or many counts, or as a class when the clone is expanded.

TRBJ2-1,TRBV12-3/TRBV12-4,NA,few,CASSRWDNEQFF,TGTGCCAGCAGTCGCTGGGACAATGAGCAGTTCTTC
TRBJ2-1,TRBV5-4,TRBD2,NA,CASSLAAASGIGHSSYNEQFF,TGTGCCAGCAGCTTGGCCGCGGCTAGCGGGATCGGCCATAGCTCCTACAATGAGCAGTTCTTC
TRBJ2-1,TRBV6-6,NA,many,CASSSRGNEQFF,TGTGCCAGCAGTTCTAGGGGGAATGAGCAGTTCTTC
TRBJ2-7,TRBV20-1,NA,few,CSARSTGGVNEQYF,TGCAGTGCTAGGTCAACAGGGGGGGTCAACGAGCAGTACTTC
TRBJ2-3,TRBV12-3/TRBV12-4,NA,many,CASGHRAVVDTQYF,TGTGCCAGCGGACACAGGGCTGTGGTAGATACGCAGTATTTT
TRBJ2-6,TRBV6-1,TRBD1,few,CASKGQGGPGANVLTF,TGTGCCAGCAAGGGACAGGGAGGACCTGGGGCCAACGTCCTGACTTTC
TRBJ2-3,TRBV24-1,NA,NA,CATSDLTGPAPYF,TGTGCCACCAGTGACCTTACAGGGCCGGCGCCGTATTTT
TRBJ2-7,TRBV12-3/TRBV12-4,TRBD2,few,CASSPHRLAGVDEQYF,TGTGCCAGCAGTCCACACAGACTAGCGGGAGTTGACGAGCAGTACTTC
TRBJ1-2,TRBV12-3/TRBV12-4,NA,NA,CASSLGADPSYGYTF,TGTGCCAGCAGTTTAGGGGCAGACCCATCCTATGGCTACACCTTC
TRBJ1-5,TRBV12-3/TRBV12-4,NA,many,CASSKRYQPQHF,TGTGCCAGCAGCAAGAGATATCAGCCCCAGCATTTT